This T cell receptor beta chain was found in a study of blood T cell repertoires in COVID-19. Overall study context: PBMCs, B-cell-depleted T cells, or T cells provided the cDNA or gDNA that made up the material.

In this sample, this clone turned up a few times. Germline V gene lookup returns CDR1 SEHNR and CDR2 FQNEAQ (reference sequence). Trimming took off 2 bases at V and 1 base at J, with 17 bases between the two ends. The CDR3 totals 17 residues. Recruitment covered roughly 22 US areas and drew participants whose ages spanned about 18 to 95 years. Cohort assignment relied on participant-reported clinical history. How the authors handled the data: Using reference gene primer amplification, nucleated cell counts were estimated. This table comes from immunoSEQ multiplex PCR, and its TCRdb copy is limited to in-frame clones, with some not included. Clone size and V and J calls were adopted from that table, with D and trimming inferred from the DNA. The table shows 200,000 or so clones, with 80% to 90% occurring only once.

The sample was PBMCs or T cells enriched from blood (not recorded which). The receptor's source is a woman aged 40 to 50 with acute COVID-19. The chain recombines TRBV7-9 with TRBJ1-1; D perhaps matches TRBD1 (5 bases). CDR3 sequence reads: CASSLSSLGQQNTEAFF. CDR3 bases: TGTGCCAGCAGCTTATCAAGCTTGGGGCAGCAGAACACTGAAGCTTTCTTT.